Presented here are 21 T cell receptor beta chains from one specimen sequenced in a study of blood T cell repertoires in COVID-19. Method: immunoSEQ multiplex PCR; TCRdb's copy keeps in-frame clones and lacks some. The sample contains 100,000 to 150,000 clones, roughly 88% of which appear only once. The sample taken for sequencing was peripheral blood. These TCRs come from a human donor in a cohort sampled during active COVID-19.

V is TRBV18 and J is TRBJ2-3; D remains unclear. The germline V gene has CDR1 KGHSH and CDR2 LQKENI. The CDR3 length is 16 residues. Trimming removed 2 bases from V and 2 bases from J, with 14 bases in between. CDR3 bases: TGTGCCAGCTCACCAAATGCCCCACTATCCACAGATACGCAGTATTTT. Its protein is CASSPNAPLSTDTQYF.

CDR3 DNA sequence: TGTGCCACCAGCAGCGAGGGGCTAGCGAATTACAATGAGCAGTTCTTC. Its translation is CATSSEGLANYNEQFF. The J gene is TRBJ2-1, the V gene TRBV15; a possible D gene is TRBD2 (6 bases). CDR1 is LNHNV, CDR2 YYDKDF, per germline (reference sequence). The CDR3 covers 16 residues. Trimming removed 3 bases at V and 4 bases at J, with 16 bases between.

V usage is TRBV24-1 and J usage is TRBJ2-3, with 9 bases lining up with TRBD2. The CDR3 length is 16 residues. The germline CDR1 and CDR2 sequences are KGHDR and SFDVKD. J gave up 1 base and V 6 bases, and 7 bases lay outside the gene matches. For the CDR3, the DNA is TGTGCCACCAGTAGGGCGGGAGGGCCAGGCACAGATACGCAGTATTTT. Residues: CATSRAGGPGTDTQYF.

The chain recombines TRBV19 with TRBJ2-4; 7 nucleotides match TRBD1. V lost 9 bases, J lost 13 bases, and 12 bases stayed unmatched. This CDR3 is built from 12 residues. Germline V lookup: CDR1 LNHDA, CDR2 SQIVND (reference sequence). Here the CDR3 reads CASSNLGDRQYF. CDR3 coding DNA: TGTGCCAGCTCTAACCTAGGGGACAGACAGTACTTC.

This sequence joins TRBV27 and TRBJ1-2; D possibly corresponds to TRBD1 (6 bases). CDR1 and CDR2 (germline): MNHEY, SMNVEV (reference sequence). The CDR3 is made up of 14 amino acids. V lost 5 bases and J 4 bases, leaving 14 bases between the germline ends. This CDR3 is CASSPAGTSYGYTF. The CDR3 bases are TGTGCCAGCAGTCCAGCCGGGACAAGCTATGGCTACACCTTC.

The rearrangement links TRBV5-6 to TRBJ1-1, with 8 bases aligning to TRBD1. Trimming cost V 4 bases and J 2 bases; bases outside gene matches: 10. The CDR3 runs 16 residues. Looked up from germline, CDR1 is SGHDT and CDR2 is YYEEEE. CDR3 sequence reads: CASSRNRGQVNTEAFF. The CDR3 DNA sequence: TGTGCCAGCAGCAGAAACAGGGGACAGGTTAACACTGAAGCTTTCTTT.

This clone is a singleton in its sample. CDR3 region: CASSSGLAGGWTDTQYF. The CDR3 bases are TGTGCCAGCAGTTCCGGACTAGCGGGAGGCTGGACAGATACGCAGTATTTT. The rearrangement uses TRBV7-2 and TRBJ2-3; 14 nucleotides agree with TRBD2. The CDR3 is made up of 17 amino acids. Trimming took 6 bases from V and 3 from J; bases not matched to a gene: 8. CDR1 is SGHTA and CDR2 is FQGNSA in the germline V gene.

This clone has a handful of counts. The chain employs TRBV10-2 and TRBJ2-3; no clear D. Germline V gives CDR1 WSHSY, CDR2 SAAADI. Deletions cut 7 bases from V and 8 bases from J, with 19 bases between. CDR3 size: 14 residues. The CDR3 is CASTPGGISGTQYF. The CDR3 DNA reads TGCGCCAGCACCCCTGGTGGCATAAGTGGTACGCAGTATTTT.

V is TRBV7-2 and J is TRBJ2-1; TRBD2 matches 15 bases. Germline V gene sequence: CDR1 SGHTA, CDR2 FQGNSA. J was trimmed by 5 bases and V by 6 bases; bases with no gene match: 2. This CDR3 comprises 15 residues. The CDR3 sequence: CASRWTSGRDNEQFF. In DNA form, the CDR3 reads TGTGCCAGCAGATGGACTAGCGGGAGGGACAATGAGCAGTTCTTC. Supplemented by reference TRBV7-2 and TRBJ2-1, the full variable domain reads GAGVSQSPSNKVTEKGKDVELRCDPISGHTALYWYRQSLGQGLEFLIYFQGNSAPDKSGLPSDRFSAERTGGSVSTLTIQRTQQEDSAVYLCASRWTSGRDNEQFFGPGTRLTVL.

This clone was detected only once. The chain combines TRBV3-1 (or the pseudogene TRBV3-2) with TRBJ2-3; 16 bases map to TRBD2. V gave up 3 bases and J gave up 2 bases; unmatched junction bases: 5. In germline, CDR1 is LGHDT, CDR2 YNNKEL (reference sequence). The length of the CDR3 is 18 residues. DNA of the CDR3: TGTGCCAGCAGCCACGGGACTAGCGGGAGGGGAGTCACAGATACGCAGTATTTT. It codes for CASSHGTSGRGVTDTQYF.

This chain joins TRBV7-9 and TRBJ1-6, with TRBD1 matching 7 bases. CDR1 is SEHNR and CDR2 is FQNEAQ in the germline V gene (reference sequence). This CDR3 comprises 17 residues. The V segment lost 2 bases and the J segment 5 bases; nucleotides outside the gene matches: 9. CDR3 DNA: TGTGCCAGCAGCTTACCAAATCAGGGGGGAGATAATTCACCCCTCCACTTT. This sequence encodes CASSLPNQGGDNSPLHF. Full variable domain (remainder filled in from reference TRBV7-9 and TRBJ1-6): DTGVSQNPRHKITKRGQNVTFRCDPISEHNRLYWYRQTLGQGPEFLTYFQNEAQLEKSRLLSDRFSAERPKGSFSTLEIQRTEQGDSAMYLCASSLPNQGGDNSPLHFGNGTRLTVT.

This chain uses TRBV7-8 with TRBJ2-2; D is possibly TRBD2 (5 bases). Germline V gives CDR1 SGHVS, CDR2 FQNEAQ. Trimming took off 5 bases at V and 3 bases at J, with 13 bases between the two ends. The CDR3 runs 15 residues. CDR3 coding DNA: TGTGCCAGCAGCCTAGGGAGTCATCACACCGGGGAGCTGTTTTTT. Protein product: CASSLGSHHTGELFF.

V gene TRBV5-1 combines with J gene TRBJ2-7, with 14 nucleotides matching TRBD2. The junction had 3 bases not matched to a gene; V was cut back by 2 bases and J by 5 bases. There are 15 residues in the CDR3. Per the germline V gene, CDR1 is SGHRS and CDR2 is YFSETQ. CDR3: CASSFATSGRDEQYF. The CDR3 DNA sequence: TGCGCCAGCAGCTTCGCGACTAGCGGGAGGGACGAGCAGTACTTC.

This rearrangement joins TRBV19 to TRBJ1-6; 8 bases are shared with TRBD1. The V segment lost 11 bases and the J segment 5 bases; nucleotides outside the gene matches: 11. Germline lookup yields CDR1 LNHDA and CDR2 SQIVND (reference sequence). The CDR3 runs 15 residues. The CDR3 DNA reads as TGTGCCCCAGGGGGCTCAGCAGGAAATAATTCACCCCTCCACTTT. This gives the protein CAPGGSAGNNSPLHF.

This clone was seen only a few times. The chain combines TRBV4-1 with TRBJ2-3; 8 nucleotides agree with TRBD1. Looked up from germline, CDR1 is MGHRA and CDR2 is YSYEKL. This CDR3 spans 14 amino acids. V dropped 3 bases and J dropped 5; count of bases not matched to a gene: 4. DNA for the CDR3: TGCGCCAGCAGCCAGGACAGGGCAGAAGATACGCAGTATTTT. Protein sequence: CASSQDRAEDTQYF.

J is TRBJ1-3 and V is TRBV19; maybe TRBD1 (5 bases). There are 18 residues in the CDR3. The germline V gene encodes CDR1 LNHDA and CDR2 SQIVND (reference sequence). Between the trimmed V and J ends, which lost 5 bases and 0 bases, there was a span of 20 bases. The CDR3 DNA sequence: TGTGCCAGTAGTTCATACCTGACAGATAAAAACTCTGGAAACACCATATATTTT. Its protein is CASSSYLTDKNSGNTIYF.

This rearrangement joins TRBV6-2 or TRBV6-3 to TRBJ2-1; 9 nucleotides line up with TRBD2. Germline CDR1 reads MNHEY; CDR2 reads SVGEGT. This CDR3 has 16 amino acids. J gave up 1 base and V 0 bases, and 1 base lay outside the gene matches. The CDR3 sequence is CASSYSTSGSYNEQFF. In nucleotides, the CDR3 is TGTGCCAGCAGTTACTCGACTAGCGGTTCCTACAATGAGCAGTTCTTC.

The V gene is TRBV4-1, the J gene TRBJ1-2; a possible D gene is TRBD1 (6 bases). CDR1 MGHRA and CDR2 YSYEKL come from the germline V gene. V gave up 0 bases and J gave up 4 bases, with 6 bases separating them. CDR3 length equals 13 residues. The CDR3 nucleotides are TGCGCCAGCAGCCAAGAACAGGGCTATGGCTACACCTTC. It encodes CASSQEQGYGYTF.

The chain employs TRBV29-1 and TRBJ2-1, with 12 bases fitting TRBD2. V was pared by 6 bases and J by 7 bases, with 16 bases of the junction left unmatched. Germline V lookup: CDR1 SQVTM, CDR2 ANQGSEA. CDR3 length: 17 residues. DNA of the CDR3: TGCAGCGTCACCTCCCCCGCGACTAGCGGGAGTAGGAATGAGCAGTTCTTC. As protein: CSVTSPATSGSRNEQFF.

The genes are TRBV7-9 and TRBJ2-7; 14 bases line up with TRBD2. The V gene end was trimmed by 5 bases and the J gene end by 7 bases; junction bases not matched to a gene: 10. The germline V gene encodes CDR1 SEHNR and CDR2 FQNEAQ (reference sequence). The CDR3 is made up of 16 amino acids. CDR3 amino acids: CASSRPGTSGSQEQYF. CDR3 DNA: TGTGCCAGCAGCCGCCCCGGGACTAGCGGGAGTCAAGAGCAGTACTTC.

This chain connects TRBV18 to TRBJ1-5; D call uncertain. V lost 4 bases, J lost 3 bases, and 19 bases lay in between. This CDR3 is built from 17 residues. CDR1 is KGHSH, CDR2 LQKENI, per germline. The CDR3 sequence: CASSQSQGGNFNQPQHF. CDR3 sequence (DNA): TGTGCCAGCTCACAATCACAAGGAGGCAACTTCAATCAGCCCCAGCATTTT.